This is a list of T cell receptor beta chains from one sample in a study of T cell clonotyping in hematopoietic cell transplantation. Using immunoSEQ multiplex PCR, the repertoire was profiled, and TCRdb retains in-frame clones only, with some absent. The profile shows about 3,300 clones, around 63% of them singletons. The material was peripheral blood mononuclear cells, obtained 30 days after allogeneic stem cell transplant. Receptor source: a female patient between 25 and 45 years old who had an allogeneic stem cell transplant, so T cells may come from the graft donor. Some clones in this sample may be carry-over from other donors' samples. The CDR3 runs from the conserved cysteine through the conserved F or W. A D gene is named only where the DNA matches it firmly. The listing skips clone size in some rows; elsewhere it reads once, few, many or a size class.

J: TRBJ1-5
V: TRBV7-9
size: NA
D: TRBD1
DNA: TGTGCCAGCACACGGACAGGAAGCAATCAGCCCCAGCATTTT
CDR3: CASTRTGSNQPQHF

J: TRBJ1-1
V: TRBV30
size: NA
D: NA
DNA: TGTGCCTGGAGTGTCGACCAGAACACTGAAGCTTTCTTT
CDR3: CAWSVDQNTEAFF

J: TRBJ2-5
V: TRBV6-6
size: NA
D: NA
DNA: TGTGCCAGCAGTACCCCCTGGTACTTC
CDR3: CASSTPWYF

J: TRBJ1-2
V: TRBV2
size: NA
D: NA
DNA: TGTGCCAGCAGTGAGGATGGCTACACCTTC
CDR3: CASSEDGYTF

J: TRBJ1-1
V: TRBV5-1
size: NA
D: NA
DNA: TGCGCCAGCAGCTTGAGCTGGGGCACTGAAGCTTTCTTT
CDR3: CASSLSWGTEAFF

J: TRBJ1-6
V: TRBV19
size: NA
D: NA
DNA: TGTGCCAGTAGTATCTCGTCTGGGGCGAACTCACCCCTCCACTTT
CDR3: CASSISSGANSPLHF

J: TRBJ1-1
V: TRBV4-1
size: few
D: NA
DNA: TGCGCCAGCAGCCAAGAGCGGTTTGAGAACACTGAAGCTTTCTTT
CDR3: CASSQERFENTEAFF

J: TRBJ2-7
V: TRBV12-5
size: NA
D: NA
DNA: TGTGCTAGTGGTTTGAGAAGTGGGGGATCCTACGAGCAGTACTTC
CDR3: CASGLRSGGSYEQYF

J: TRBJ1-2
V: TRBV19
size: NA
D: NA
DNA: TGTGCCAGTAGTCCCGGGACCTCCGCCGCGCCCCTCTATGGCTACACCTTC
CDR3: CASSPGTSAAPLYGYTF

J: TRBJ2-1
V: TRBV4-3
size: NA
D: TRBD2
DNA: TGCGCCAGCAGCCAAGTACTAGCGGTAATCAATGAGCAGTTCTTC
CDR3: CASSQVLAVINEQFF

J: TRBJ1-2
V: TRBV4-3
size: NA
D: NA
DNA: TGCGCCAGCAGCCAAGACACAGGGACGGGCGGCGGCTACACCTTC
CDR3: CASSQDTGTGGGYTF

J: TRBJ2-7
V: TRBV27
size: NA
D: NA
DNA: TGTGCCAGCAGTTTATGGGGATTGTCCTCAAGCTCCTACGAGCAGTACTTC
CDR3: CASSLWGLSSSSYEQYF

J: TRBJ1-1
V: TRBV6-1
size: NA
D: TRBD1
DNA: TGTGCCAGCAGTATTTGGACAGGGGGGAACACTGAAGCTTTCTTT
CDR3: CASSIWTGGNTEAFF

J: TRBJ1-5
V: TRBV7-8
size: few
D: TRBD1
DNA: TGTGCCAGCAGCTACCGGGACAGAAATCAGCCCCAGCATTTT
CDR3: CASSYRDRNQPQHF

J: TRBJ1-5
V: TRBV6-6
size: NA
D: NA
DNA: TGTGCCAGCGATTCAGGGCAGCCCCAGCATTTT
CDR3: CASDSGQPQHF

J: TRBJ1-4
V: TRBV18
size: large
D: NA
DNA: TGTGCCAGCTCACCATTCTGGACACTAGAAAAACTGTTTTTT
CDR3: CASSPFWTLEKLFF

J: TRBJ1-4
V: TRBV4-2
size: NA
D: NA
DNA: TGTGCCAGCAGCCAAGAAGATGGTTCGGGTGAAAAACTGTTTTTT
CDR3: CASSQEDGSGEKLFF

J: TRBJ1-1
V: TRBV12-2
size: few
D: NA
DNA: TGTGCAAGTCGCCTAACGCAATGTCACAGGGGAATGAACACTGAAGCTTTCTTT
CDR3: CASRLTQCHRGMNTEAFF

J: TRBJ1-4
V: TRBV19
size: NA
D: NA
DNA: TGTGCCAGTACGGACCCATACAGGGAGACTAATGAAAAACTGTTTTTT
CDR3: CASTDPYRETNEKLFF

J: TRBJ1-2
V: TRBV6-5
size: few
D: NA
DNA: TGTGCCAGCAGCCCCCCGGCCAGGGGAAACTATGGCTACACCTTC
CDR3: CASSPPARGNYGYTF

J: TRBJ2-7
V: TRBV5-6
size: few
D: NA
DNA: TGTGCCAGCAGCTTGGGAGGGGACACCTACGAGCAGTACTTC
CDR3: CASSLGGDTYEQYF

J: TRBJ2-3
V: TRBV14
size: NA
D: NA
DNA: TGTGCCAGCAGCCAAATGCTAGTACGAGATACGCAGTATTTT
CDR3: CASSQMLVRDTQYF

J: TRBJ2-3
V: TRBV5-1
size: once
D: TRBD2
DNA: TGCGCCAGCAGCTCAGGACTAGCGGGCTCAGATACGCAGTATTTT
CDR3: CASSSGLAGSDTQYF

J: TRBJ1-2
V: TRBV20-1
size: NA
D: NA
DNA: TGCAGTGCTCGAAGGGACTATGGCTACACCTTC
CDR3: CSARRDYGYTF

J: TRBJ2-7
V: TRBV5-6
size: NA
D: TRBD1
DNA: TGTGCCAGCAGCTACTCTGGACAGGCCTCCTACGAGCAGTACTTC
CDR3: CASSYSGQASYEQYF

J: TRBJ2-3
V: TRBV15
size: NA
D: NA
DNA: TGTGCCACCAGCAGAGTGGGGGGCACAGATACGCAGTATTTT
CDR3: CATSRVGGTDTQYF

J: TRBJ2-7
V: TRBV5-1
size: once
D: TRBD1
DNA: TGCGCCAGCAGCATAGGGACAGGGACGTACGAGCAGTACTTC
CDR3: CASSIGTGTYEQYF

J: TRBJ2-2
V: TRBV29-1
size: NA
D: NA
DNA: TGCAGCGTTGCGGGGAAACGCACCGGGGAGCTGTTTTTT
CDR3: CSVAGKRTGELFF

J: TRBJ2-1
V: TRBV6-5
size: once
D: TRBD2
DNA: TGTGCCAGCAGTTATTCGGGACTAGCGGGGGTCGATGAGCAGTTCTTC
CDR3: CASSYSGLAGVDEQFF

J: TRBJ2-7
V: TRBV6-6
size: few
D: TRBD2
DNA: TGTGCCAGCAGAGGGACTAGCGGGCGATCGGGGGAGCAGTACTTC
CDR3: CASRGTSGRSGEQYF

J: TRBJ1-1
V: TRBV7-9
size: NA
D: TRBD1
DNA: TGTGCCAGCAGGGGACAGTCGAACACTGAAGCTTTCTTT
CDR3: CASRGQSNTEAFF

J: TRBJ1-2
V: TRBV9
size: NA
D: NA
DNA: TGTGCCAGCAGCGTAAATTCGGGGTACTATGGCTACACCTTC
CDR3: CASSVNSGYYGYTF

J: TRBJ1-5
V: TRBV30
size: NA
D: NA
DNA: TGTGCCTGGAGTGTACTAGGTAAGGAACCCCAGCATTTT
CDR3: CAWSVLGKEPQHF

J: TRBJ2-3
V: TRBV4-1
size: large
D: NA
DNA: TGCGCCAGCAGCCAATATACAGCTAGCACAGATACGCAGTATTTT
CDR3: CASSQYTASTDTQYF

J: TRBJ2-7
V: TRBV9
size: NA
D: TRBD1
DNA: TGTGCCAGCAGCGGTGGGTGGGGACAGGGGAGGAACGAGCAGTACTTC
CDR3: CASSGGWGQGRNEQYF

J: TRBJ1-2
V: TRBV2
size: NA
D: NA
DNA: TGTGCCAGCAGTGAAGCGGGTGGCGGTGGCTATGGCTACACCTTC
CDR3: CASSEAGGGGYGYTF

J: TRBJ2-5
V: TRBV5-1
size: few
D: NA
DNA: TGCGCCAGCAGCTTGGGGGAGCTACAGCAAGAGACCCAGTACTTC
CDR3: CASSLGELQQETQYF

J: TRBJ1-2
V: TRBV9
size: large
D: NA
DNA: TGTGCCAGCAGCGTAGGGGGGGACTATGGCTACACCTTC
CDR3: CASSVGGDYGYTF

J: TRBJ2-7
V: TRBV9
size: NA
D: TRBD1
DNA: TGTGCCAGCAGCCCCCGGACAGGGGGCTCCTACGAGCAGTACTTC
CDR3: CASSPRTGGSYEQYF

J: TRBJ1-5
V: TRBV7-9
size: NA
D: NA
DNA: TGTGCCAGCAGCTTAGATCCAGGGGAGAGCAATCAGCCCCAGCATTTT
CDR3: CASSLDPGESNQPQHF

J: TRBJ2-3
V: TRBV2
size: NA
D: NA
DNA: TGTGCCAGCCAGCGGGGCACAGATACGCAGTATTTT
CDR3: CASQRGTDTQYF

J: TRBJ2-1
V: TRBV6-5
size: few
D: NA
DNA: TGTGCCAGCAGCCTTGGAGAGGGAACTGGGGATGAGCAGTTCTTC
CDR3: CASSLGEGTGDEQFF

J: TRBJ1-2
V: TRBV4-1
size: large
D: NA
DNA: TGCGCCAGCAGCCAAGACCGTACCGGGGGAACTAACTATGGCTACACCTTC
CDR3: CASSQDRTGGTNYGYTF

J: TRBJ2-7
V: TRBV7-6
size: NA
D: NA
DNA: TGTGCCAGCAGCCCCGGGACATCGAGCTCCTACGAGCAGTACTTC
CDR3: CASSPGTSSSYEQYF

J: TRBJ2-7
V: TRBV7-9
size: NA
D: TRBD2
DNA: TGTGCCAGCAGCCCCCCTTGGGGGGGGGACTACGAGCAGTACTTC
CDR3: CASSPPWGGDYEQYF

J: TRBJ1-2
V: TRBV7-6
size: NA
D: NA
DNA: TGTGCCAGCAGCTTAGCGGGGCAGGGCGGGGACTATGGCTACACCTTC
CDR3: CASSLAGQGGDYGYTF

J: TRBJ1-2
V: TRBV13
size: NA
D: NA
DNA: TGTGCCAGCGCCGATCACAGGGATGACTATGGCTACACCTTC
CDR3: CASADHRDDYGYTF

J: TRBJ1-2
V: TRBV30
size: NA
D: NA
DNA: TGTGCCTGGAGTCCGGGCCTTACCGGGGTGGGCTATGGCTACACCTTC
CDR3: CAWSPGLTGVGYGYTF

J: TRBJ2-1
V: TRBV29-1
size: NA
D: TRBD1
DNA: TGCAGCGTTGGCGGGGACAGGGCATCTAGGCAGTTCTTC
CDR3: CSVGGDRASRQFF

J: TRBJ1-1
V: TRBV5-1
size: once
D: NA
DNA: TGCGCCAGCAGCTTGGCCGGGAACACTGAAGCTTTCTTT
CDR3: CASSLAGNTEAFF

J: TRBJ1-2
V: TRBV19
size: once
D: TRBD1
DNA: TGTGCCAGTAGTACCGGGACAGCTTACTATGGCTACACCTTC
CDR3: CASSTGTAYYGYTF

J: TRBJ2-1
V: TRBV6-5
size: NA
D: TRBD2
DNA: TGTGCCAGCCGAGGGGGGACTAGATACAATGAGCAGTTCTTC
CDR3: CASRGGTRYNEQFF

J: TRBJ1-2
V: TRBV25-1
size: medium-sized
D: NA
DNA: TGTGCCAGCAGCGAAAGAGGAAACTATGGCTACACCTTC
CDR3: CASSERGNYGYTF

J: TRBJ1-6
V: TRBV30
size: NA
D: TRBD1
DNA: TGTGCCTTGAGTGTACAGGGGAAATCACCCCTCCACTTT
CDR3: CALSVQGKSPLHF